This is a list of T cell receptor beta chains from one sample in a study of control samples from healthy donors and cancer patients. Clones were sequenced by immunoSEQ multiplex PCR, and TCRdb holds only the in-frame ones, with some missing. Among some 250,000 clones listed, more than 65% were seen once. Sequencing input: PBMCs. Source of these receptors: a woman aged 55-70 years with lung cancer. Both conserved end residues are part of each CDR3. The order of the fields is CDR3 protein, J gene, V gene.

CDR3 protein: CASSVGTGGGEKLFF; J gene: TRBJ1-4; V gene: TRBV9
CDR3 protein: CASSSALNQPQHF; J gene: TRBJ1-5; V gene: TRBV12-3/TRBV12-4
CDR3 protein: CASSIGAGNTEAFF; J gene: TRBJ1-1; V gene: TRBV19
CDR3 protein: CASSLGGNSNQPQHF; J gene: TRBJ1-5; V gene: TRBV7-8
CDR3 protein: CASSFQGQAISGANVLTF; J gene: TRBJ2-6; V gene: TRBV7-2
CDR3 protein: CASSILLPYEQYF; J gene: TRBJ2-7; V gene: TRBV19
CDR3 protein: CASSLGSVADTQYF; J gene: TRBJ2-3; V gene: TRBV5-1
CDR3 protein: CAISESIDTQYF; J gene: TRBJ2-3; V gene: TRBV10-3
CDR3 protein: CASSEQPGQLNTEAFF; J gene: TRBJ1-1; V gene: TRBV5-1
CDR3 protein: CASSYRGGSGSPLHF; J gene: TRBJ1-6; V gene: TRBV6-5
CDR3 protein: CASSSIQLPRGEQYF; J gene: TRBJ2-7; V gene: TRBV28
CDR3 protein: CASSSTPMGDTQYF; J gene: TRBJ2-3; V gene: TRBV7-3
CDR3 protein: CASSGGTSGIQYF; J gene: TRBJ2-4; V gene: TRBV2
CDR3 protein: CASSLLAGGRSYNEQFF; J gene: TRBJ2-1; V gene: TRBV6-6